Presented here are 4 T cell receptor beta chains from one specimen sequenced in a study of cytomegalovirus exposure and HLA in healthy donors (dated by TCRdb to the late 2010s). The library was generated by the immunoSEQ multiplex PCR assay. The multiplex PCR relied on a mix of 60 forward primers for TCR Vbeta segments and 13 reverse primers for TCR Jbeta segments. The immuneACCESS repertoire file appears here via TCRdb, limited to in-frame rearrangements. These files lack a portion of the clones; in checked studies, under half of the deficit traces to unresolved V genes, and the cause of the others is not known. Present in this sample are some 170,000 clones, 70% to 80% of which were seen just once. Jointly, the top ten make up roughly 1.3% of the sample. Sequencing input: PBMCs. Source of these receptors: a woman aged 45 to 65 in good health and CMV-seronegative.

As regards this clone: This CDR3 is also generated by other DNA sequences in the sample. The rearrangement joins TRBV9 to TRBJ1-6, with 10 bases fitting TRBD1. Trimming removed 0 bases from V and 9 bases from J; junction bases left unmatched: 6. Per the germline V gene, CDR1 is SGDLS and CDR2 is YYNGEE. The CDR3 consists of 16 residues. This CDR3 reads CASSVGDRGGASPLHF. As DNA, the CDR3 is TGTGCCAGCAGCGTAGGGGACAGGGGTGGTGCTTCACCCCTCCACTTT. Drawing the rest from reference TRBV9 and TRBJ1-6, the complete variable domain is DSGVTQTPKHLITATGQRVTLRCSPRSGDLSVYWYQQSLDQGLQFLIQYYNGEERAKGNILERFSAQQFPDLHSELNLSSLELGDSALYFCASSVGDRGGASPLHFGNGTRLTVT.

Note on this clone: The same CDR3 also results from other DNA sequences found in this sample. J is TRBJ1-4 and V is TRBV29-1; D is uncertain. CDR3 size: 13 residues. V shed 5 bases and J shed 3 bases, with 10 bases lying between them. The germline gives CDR1 SQVTM, CDR2 ANQGSEA. CDR3: CSVSGRANEKLFF. For the CDR3, the DNA is TGCAGCGTTTCGGGGAGGGCTAATGAAAAACTGTTTTTT.

The CDR3 bases are TGTGCCAGCAGGTCTACAGGACAGGGGACATCCTACGAGCAGTACTTC. This gives the protein CASRSTGQGTSYEQYF. The chain carries TRBV28 and TRBJ2-7, with 9 bases aligning to TRBD1. J gave up 1 base and V 6 bases, and 10 bases lay outside the gene matches. CDR3 size: 16 residues. Germline lookup yields CDR1 MDHEN and CDR2 SYDVKM.

This chain uses TRBV5-1 with TRBJ1-5; no firm D call. CDR1 is SGHRS and CDR2 is YFSETQ in the germline V gene. This CDR3 has 15 amino acids. V lost 1 base, J lost 1 base, and 9 bases lay in between. The CDR3 sequence is CASSLTGGSNQPQHF. In nucleotides, the CDR3 is TGCGCCAGCAGCTTGACGGGTGGGAGCAATCAGCCCCAGCATTTT. The variable domain in full, with the rest retrieved from reference TRBV5-1 and TRBJ1-5, is KAGVTQTPRYLIKTRGQQVTLSCSPISGHRSVSWYQQTPGQGLQFLFEYFSETQRNKGNFPGRFSGRQFSNSRSEMNVSTLELGDSALYLCASSLTGGSNQPQHFGDGTRLSIL.